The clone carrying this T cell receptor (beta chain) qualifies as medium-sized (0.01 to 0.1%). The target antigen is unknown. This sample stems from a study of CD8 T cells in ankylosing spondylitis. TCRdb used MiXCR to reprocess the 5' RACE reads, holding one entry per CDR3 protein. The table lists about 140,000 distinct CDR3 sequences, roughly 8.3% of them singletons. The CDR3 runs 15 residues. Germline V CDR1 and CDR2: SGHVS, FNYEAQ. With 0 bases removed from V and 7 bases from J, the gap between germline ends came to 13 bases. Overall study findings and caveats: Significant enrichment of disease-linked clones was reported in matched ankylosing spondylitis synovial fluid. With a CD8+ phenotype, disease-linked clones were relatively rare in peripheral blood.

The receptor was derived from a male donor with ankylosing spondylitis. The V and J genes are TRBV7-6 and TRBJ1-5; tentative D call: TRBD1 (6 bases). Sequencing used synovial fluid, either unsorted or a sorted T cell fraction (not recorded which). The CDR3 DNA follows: TGTGCCAGCAGCTTAGCTCTGGGGGCCGGGCAGCCCCAGCATTTT. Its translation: CASSLALGAGQPQHF.